This T cell receptor beta chain is from a study of human versus mouse CDR3 diversity and MHC coevolution. Study overall: Each sample yielded about 0.6 x 10^7 to 1.7 x 10^7 valid reads.

Produced via immunoSEQ multiplex PCR; TCRdb's table is partial and in-frame only. Of roughly 86,000 clones listed, around 93% were seen once; the top ten hold over 1.3%. V dropped 8 bases and J dropped 4 bases, with 18 bases sitting between them. Germline CDR1 is MDHEN and CDR2 is SYDVKM. The length of the CDR3 is 14 residues. Naive CD4 T cells, CD45RO-negative and CD62L-positive, were flow-sorted from PBMCs. The chain joins TRBV28 to TRBJ2-7, with a tentative D call TRBD1 (5 bases). This TCR came from a person between 25 and 70 years old in good health. Sequences were obtained from naive CD4+ T cells from blood. Subset here: CD45RO-negative CD62L-positive naive CD4 T cells. The CDR3: CASGPTMQGYEQYF. In DNA, the CDR3 is TGTGCCAGCGGACCAACTATGCAGGGATACGAGCAGTACTTC.